This T cell receptor beta chain was retrieved from a study of shared clonotypes between healthy human individuals. In the study overall: A couple of women and a few men aged 18 to 49 made up the donors.

CD45RO-negative, CCR7-positively selected cells formed the naive CD8 fraction, excluding terminally differentiated effector memory CD45RA+ cells. Worth noting for this clone: Its antigen remains unknown.

The V gene lost 7 bases and the J gene lost 0 bases, with 10 bases spanning the gap. The germline CDR1 and CDR2 sequences are MDHEN and SYDVKM. CDR3 length: 14 residues. Study-wide results and caveats: Researchers found naive subsets generally carried larger estimated richness than memory subsets.

Per the study methods: With immunoSEQ giving junction-only sequences and no quality scores, filtering differed. Assay used: immunoSEQ multiplex PCR; TCRdb lists only in-frame clones, some missing. V, J and clone size are those of that table, while D and trimming were read from the DNA. Seen here are 750,000 to 1,000,000 clones, 92% observed once, and the top ten hold 24%. This chain joins TRBV28 and TRBJ2-1; TRBD2 is a possible D gene (5 bases). This TCR was sampled from a young man in good health. Sequencing used naive CD8+ T cells sorted from blood. The DNA of the CDR3 is TGTGCCAGCACCGGACTCCTCTCCTACAATGAGCAGTTCTTC. It translates to CASTGLLSYNEQFF.